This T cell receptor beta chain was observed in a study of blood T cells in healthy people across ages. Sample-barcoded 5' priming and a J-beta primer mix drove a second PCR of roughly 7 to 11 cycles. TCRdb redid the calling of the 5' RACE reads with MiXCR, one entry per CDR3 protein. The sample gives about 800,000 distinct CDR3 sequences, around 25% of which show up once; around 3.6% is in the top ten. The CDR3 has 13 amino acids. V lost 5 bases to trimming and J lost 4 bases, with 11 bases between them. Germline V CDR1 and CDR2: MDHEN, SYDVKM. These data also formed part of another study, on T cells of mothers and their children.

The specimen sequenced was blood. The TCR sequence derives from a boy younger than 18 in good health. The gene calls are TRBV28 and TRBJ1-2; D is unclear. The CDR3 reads CASSSGRIYGYTF. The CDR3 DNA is TGTGCCAGCAGTAGTGGACGGATCTATGGCTACACCTTC.